This entry is about one T cell receptor (beta chain). The authors' processing: Quantification of nucleated cells was approximated via reference gene primer amplification. Method: immunoSEQ multiplex PCR; TCRdb's copy keeps in-frame clones and lacks some. From that table come the V and J calls and clone size; the DNA was used to work out D and trimming. Of approximately 400,000 clones in the sample, approximately 88% were seen once. The record originates from a study of blood T cell repertoires in COVID-19. This CDR3 comprises 16 residues. Germline CDR1 is SGHRS and CDR2 is YFSETQ. The ends were cut back, 2 bases at V and 0 bases at J, with 12 bases in the middle.

The specimen sequenced was peripheral blood. This chain uses TRBV5-1 with TRBJ1-3; D call uncertain. The TCR sequence derives from a man between 40 and 49 years old with acute or convalescent COVID-19. CDR3 sequence (DNA): TGCGCCAGCAGCTTCTTCCCGGGGAACTCTGGAAACACCATATATTTT. It is translated as CASSFFPGNSGNTIYF.